This entry features one TCR beta chain sequence. This record comes from a study of blood T cell repertoires in COVID-19. Study at large: The cDNA or gDNA used as material had been derived from T cells, B-cell-depleted T cells, or PBMCs.

Profiling relied on immunoSEQ multiplex PCR, and the TCRdb table lists in-frame clones only, not all of them. This table holds over 90,000 clones, about nine tenths found once. This TCR was recovered from a woman aged 45-65 years with COVID-19, enrolled during active disease. Sequencing input: peripheral blood.

For the CDR3, the DNA is TGTGCCAGCAGCTTTGGTGGGGGGGCCCAAGAGACCCAGTACTTC. Protein sequence: CASSFGGGAQETQYF. V usage is TRBV7-2 and J usage is TRBJ2-5, with D possibly being TRBD2 (7 bases). Germline CDR1 reads SGHTA; CDR2 reads FQGNSA. The CDR3 has 15 amino acids. Deletions cut 3 bases from V and 1 base from J, with 12 bases between.